A single sample gave rise to the 17 T cell receptor beta chains below, sequenced in a study of siplizumab effects on memory and regulatory T cells. The protocol was immunoSEQ multiplex PCR, while the TCRdb copy is restricted to in-frame clones and leaves out a portion. The sample lists 100,000 or so clones, roughly 94% occurring once. Sequencing used non-Treg CD4+ T cells sorted from blood. The receptors shown here come from a human donor in good health.

This sequence joins TRBV6-6 and TRBJ1-4; D gene unclear. CDR1 and CDR2 from the germline V gene are MNHNY and SVGAGI (reference sequence). The germline V and J ends were trimmed by 4 bases and 5 bases, with 11 bases remaining between them. The CDR3 contains 14 residues. CDR3 amino acids: CASSLLRENEKLFF. The DNA for the CDR3 is TGTGCCAGCAGTTTATTGCGGGAAAATGAAAAACTGTTTTTT.

About this clone itself: Other nucleotide sequences from this sample produce the same CDR3. The gene calls are TRBV27 and TRBJ2-1; 8 nucleotides match TRBD2. This CDR3 is built from 16 residues. V gave up 6 bases and J gave up 0 bases; unmatched junction bases: 7. Germline V gene data show CDR1 as MNHEY and CDR2 as SMNVEV (reference sequence). The CDR3 protein is CASSSIAGSSYNEQFF. The CDR3 DNA follows: TGTGCCAGCAGCTCCATAGCGGGAAGCTCCTACAATGAGCAGTTCTTC.

This rearrangement joins TRBV7-7 to TRBJ2-1; D not certain. Germline loops: CDR1 SSHAT, CDR2 FNYEAQ (reference sequence). Trimming took off 3 bases at V and 7 bases at J, with 10 bases between the two ends. The CDR3 loop spans 13 amino acids. The CDR3 DNA follows: TGTGCCAGCAGCTTGTTCGAGGCGAATGAGCAGTTCTTC. This translates into CASSLFEANEQFF. The full variable domain, in which reference TRBV7-7 and TRBJ2-1 provide the parts outside the CDR3, is GAGVSQSPRYKVTKRGQDVTLRCDPISSHATLYWYQQALGQGPEFLTYFNYEAQPDKSGLPSDRFSAERPEGSISTLTIQRTEQRDSAMYRCASSLFEANEQFFGPGTRLTVL.

The V call is TRBV6-4, the J call TRBJ2-1; 7 positions agree with TRBD1. The length of the CDR3 is 15 residues. The trim removed 5 bases at V and 0 bases at J, leaving 4 bases unmatched. Per the germline V gene, CDR1 is MRHNA and CDR2 is SNTAGT. The CDR3 region is CASSPQGSSYNEQFF. For the CDR3, the DNA is TGTGCCAGCAGTCCACAGGGGAGCTCCTACAATGAGCAGTTCTTC.

The chain has TRBV9 and TRBJ2-3; no clear D gene. The CDR3 contains 16 residues. The V end was cut by 5 bases, the J end by 0 bases, with 16 bases between. Per germline, CDR1 SGDLS and CDR2 YYNGEE. CDR3 coding DNA: TGTGCCAGCAGTGCGGAGATGGCTCTAAGCACAGATACGCAGTATTTT. This codes for CASSAEMALSTDTQYF.

The chain links TRBV27 to TRBJ2-3; D is ambiguous. CDR3 length equals 12 residues. The germline V and J ends were trimmed by 6 bases and 3 bases, with 7 bases remaining between them. Germline loops: CDR1 MNHEY, CDR2 SMNVEV (reference sequence). CDR3 sequence reads: CASRGLTDTQYF. The DNA for the CDR3 is TGTGCCAGCAGGGGTTTAACAGATACGCAGTATTTT.

This clone was seen only once. The chain recombines TRBV28 with TRBJ2-1, with 11 bases identical to TRBD2. Germline CDR1 reads MDHEN; CDR2 reads SYDVKM. J lost 9 bases, V lost 6 bases, and 10 bases had no gene match. This CDR3 has 15 amino acids. CDR3 bases: TGTGCCAGCAGCTCGACTAGCGGGATTTTTAGTGAGCAGTTCTTC. As protein: CASSSTSGIFSEQFF. Full variable domain (outside the CDR3, taken from reference TRBV28 and TRBJ2-1): DVKVTQSSRYLVKRTGEKVFLECVQDMDHENMFWYRQDPGLGLRLIYFSYDVKMKEKGDIPEGYSVSREKKERFSLILESASTNQTSMYLCASSSTSGIFSEQFFGPGTRLTVL.

The CDR3 nucleotides are TGCGCCAGCAGCTATAACTATGAGGACTATGGCTACACCTTC. It specifies CASSYNYEDYGYTF. The chain employs TRBV5-1 and TRBJ1-2; D unclear. Deletions cut 3 bases from V and 3 bases from J, with 12 bases between. CDR3 length: 14 amino acids. Germline CDR1 SGHRS, CDR2 YFSETQ.

The chain couples TRBV6-1 to TRBJ1-5; D perhaps matches TRBD1 (6 bases). The CDR3 covers 13 residues. With 7 bases removed from V and 5 bases from J, the gap between germline ends came to 12 bases. The V gene's germline CDR1 is MNHNS and CDR2 SASEGT. CDR3 sequence reads: CASNRERDQPQHF. The CDR3 DNA sequence: TGTGCCAGCAACAGGGAGAGGGATCAGCCCCAGCATTTT.

Comments on this clone: This sample also contains other DNA sequences that code for the same CDR3. The rearrangement joins TRBV5-1 to TRBJ2-3; D is possibly TRBD1 or TRBD2 (6 bases each). This CDR3 is 13 amino acids long. Trimming removed 2 bases at V and 4 bases at J, with 8 bases between. From germline, CDR1 is SGHRS and CDR2 YFSETQ. CDR3 DNA sequence: TGCGCCAGCAGCTTAGGGGGGTCAGATACGCAGTATTTT. It translates to CASSLGGSDTQYF.

The chain combines TRBV5-1 with TRBJ1-4; D unclear. The V end was cut by 0 bases, the J end by 0 bases, with 6 bases between. CDR1 is SGHRS, CDR2 YFSETQ, per germline. CDR3 length: 15 amino acids. As DNA, the CDR3 is TGCGCCAGCAGCTTGGGACACGCAACTAATGAAAAACTGTTTTTT. Protein: CASSLGHATNEKLFF.

This clone was picked up one time. The CDR3 DNA follows: TGCGCCAGCAGTTCGTCCTATTCTGAGACCCAGTACTTC. As protein: CASSSSYSETQYF. This chain links TRBV10-1 with TRBJ2-5; D ambiguous. From germline, CDR1 is WNHNN and CDR2 SYGVQD (reference sequence). V lost 5 bases, J lost 5 bases, and 12 bases lay in between. The CDR3 length is 13 residues.

This chain connects TRBV20-1 to TRBJ2-7; the D is unclear. Germline-derived CDR1 and CDR2 are DFQATT and SNEGSKA (reference sequence). The germline V and J ends were trimmed by 1 base and 2 bases, with 3 bases remaining between them. This CDR3 is built from 11 residues. CDR3 amino acids: CSARAAYEQYF. In nucleotides, the CDR3 is TGCAGTGCTAGAGCCGCCTACGAGCAGTACTTC.

The chain carries TRBV10-2 and TRBJ1-1, with 8 positions matching TRBD1. Germline V lookup: CDR1 WSHSY, CDR2 SAAADI. The V segment lost 6 bases and the J segment 6 bases; nucleotides outside the gene matches: 9. This CDR3 is 14 amino acids long. CDR3 DNA sequence: TGCGCCAGCAGCGTCAGGGGGCGCAGGGCTGAAGCTTTCTTT. Amino acid sequence: CASSVRGRRAEAFF.

V gene TRBV6-5 combines with J gene TRBJ1-5; 10 bases match TRBD1. The junction had 3 bases not matched to a gene; V was cut back by 6 bases and J by 4 bases. The CDR3 extends over 14 amino acids. CDR1 and CDR2 from the germline V gene are MNHEY and SVGAGI. For the CDR3, the DNA is TGTGCCAGCAGCCCGGACAGGGGGAATCAGCCCCAGCATTTT. Translation: CASSPDRGNQPQHF.

This chain uses TRBV23-1 with TRBJ1-5; tentatively, D is TRBD1 (5 bases). TRBV23-1 is given ORF status, its function remaining uncertain. Deletions cut 0 bases from V and 5 bases from J, with 17 bases between. The CDR3 has 17 amino acids. For the CDR3, the DNA is TGCGCCAGCAGTCAATCGAGGGCCAGGGTAACTTATCAGCCCCAGCATTTT. This encodes CASSQSRARVTYQPQHF.

The rearrangement links TRBV19 to TRBJ1-1; D not resolved. Trimming shortened V by 5 bases and J by 1 base, and 14 bases separated the two germline ends. In germline, CDR1 is LNHDA, CDR2 SQIVND (reference sequence). The CDR3 runs 15 residues. In DNA form, the CDR3 reads TGTGCCAGTAGTTTCTTAGATGGCGGGAACACTGAAGCTTTCTTT. Encoded protein: CASSFLDGGNTEAFF.